This T cell receptor (beta chain) is from a study of cytomegalovirus exposure and HLA in healthy donors. Both 60 Vbeta primers and 13 Jbeta primers went into the PCR. The authors' processing: Later work found around 80 million unique TCR beta chains, with 9.5 million to 11 million shared. Measured with immunoSEQ multiplex PCR; TCRdb has only the in-frame clones, and not every one. V and J calls and clone size are those listed in that table; D and trimming were worked out from the DNA. The repertoire includes over 150,000 clones, over 70% of them detected once, and approximately 4.5% sits in the top ten. Trimming removed 4 bases at V and 0 bases at J, with 10 bases between. CDR3 length: 15 amino acids. From germline, CDR1 is SGDLS and CDR2 YYNGEE.

The chain employs TRBV9 and TRBJ1-4, with no clear D. Sequencing input: PBMCs. This TCR was recovered from a man aged 25 to 40 in good health and CMV-seronegative. This CDR3 reads CASSTRRATNEKLFF. The CDR3 region has the DNA TGTGCCAGCAGCACCCGACGGGCAACTAATGAAAAACTGTTTTTT.